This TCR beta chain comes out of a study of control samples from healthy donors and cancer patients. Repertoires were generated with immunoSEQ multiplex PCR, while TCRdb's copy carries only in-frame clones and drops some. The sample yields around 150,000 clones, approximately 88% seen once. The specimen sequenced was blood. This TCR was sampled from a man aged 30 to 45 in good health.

The CDR3 loop reads CASSQDRVGTQETQYF. CDR3 bases: TGCGCCAGCAGCCAAGATCGGGTGGGCACCCAAGAGACCCAGTACTTC. The V call is TRBV4-1, the J call TRBJ2-5; D remains unclear. Trimming removed 0 bases at V and 1 base at J, with 12 bases between. Per germline, CDR1 MGHRA and CDR2 YSYEKL. The CDR3 is made up of 16 amino acids.